This T cell receptor beta chain is drawn from a study of shared T cell receptors in the human thymus. Assay used: immunoSEQ multiplex PCR; TCRdb lists only in-frame clones, some missing. Among roughly 700,000 clones listed, roughly 90% were seen once. The CDR3 is 15 residues long. V was pared by 4 bases and J by 4 bases, with 6 bases of the junction left unmatched. In germline, CDR1 is LNHDA, CDR2 SQIVND (reference sequence). The same data also went into a second study, on human thymus T cells. Per that paper: Resections were taken during corrective heart surgery, and the thymus tissue came from these. Highly overlapping thymic repertoires among unrelated individuals were reported in related research.

This chain connects TRBV19 to TRBJ1-3; 8 bases are shared with TRBD1. Sequenced sample: thymocytes. This receptor was obtained from a boy younger than two with a congenital heart defect. The CDR3 DNA follows: TGTGCCAGTAGTACGGCACAGGGGGGAGGAAACACCATATATTTT. Translated: CASSTAQGGGNTIYF.